Listed below are T cell receptor beta chains from one sample, sequenced in a study of CD4 T cells in relation to SARS-CoV-2 and coronaviruses. Profiling relied on immunoSEQ multiplex PCR, and the TCRdb table lists in-frame clones only, not all of them. This table has 43,000 or so clones, over 75% appearing once. For these receptors, no antigen is known. The sample was naive CD4+ T cells from PBMCs, cultured in vitro. These receptors originate from an adult with COVID-19. Both conserved end residues are part of each CDR3.

TRBV11-1	13	TRBJ2-1	CASSLGENNEQFF
TRBV18	14	TRBJ2-5	CASSPLTGSETQYF
TRBV18	14	TRBJ2-7	CASSPQRAGDEQYF
TRBV18	14	TRBJ2-7	CASSPGAGADEQYF
TRBV9	12	TRBJ1-1	CASRGLTTEAFF
TRBV9	13	TRBJ2-5	CASSGKLGETQYF
TRBV5-1	16	TRBJ2-3	CASSLTSGSRTDTQYF
TRBV27	14	TRBJ2-2	CASSLSWEAGELFF
TRBV28	15	TRBJ2-1	CASSYSGRAGGEQFF
TRBV19	15	TRBJ2-5	CASSNRTGAWETQYF
TRBV19	15	TRBJ2-3	CASSIGQPSTDTQYF
TRBV11-2	15	TRBJ2-3	CASSSWAPAGDTQYF
TRBV4-2	18	TRBJ2-7	CASSRNILTSGRGPEQYF
TRBV10-3	14	TRBJ2-7	CAISNSGRAYEQYF
TRBV6-2/TRBV6-3	14	TRBJ2-1	CASSYRKSGNEQFF
TRBV6-5	13	TRBJ2-1	CASSKGAYNEQFF
TRBV12-3/TRBV12-4	13	TRBJ2-1	CASMLAGVNEQFF
TRBV2	14	TRBJ2-3	CASSVLARTDTQYF
TRBV13	12	TRBJ1-1	CASSLGSRKAFF
TRBV5-1	13	TRBJ2-7	CASSYTAGAEQYF
TRBV6-6	13	TRBJ1-5	CASSYSSGQPQHF
TRBV6-6	15	TRBJ1-4	CASSRGGGTNEKLFF
TRBV7-8	14	TRBJ2-1	CASSFDYSYNEQFF
TRBV27	12	TRBJ2-1	CASGTRGLEQFF
TRBV6-1	14	TRBJ1-1	CASSEESPGTEAFF
TRBV5-4	16	TRBJ2-1	CASRMGLGGRAGEQFF
TRBV5-1	17	TRBJ2-1	CASSYRRGSSPYNEQFF
TRBV3-1/TRBV3-2	11	TRBJ1-1	CASSQGWAAFF
TRBV15	13	TRBJ2-7	CATSRVGFDEQYF
TRBV6-5	12	TRBJ2-2	CASSYSVGELFF
TRBV6-5	15	TRBJ2-1	CASSRLAGAPNEQFF
TRBV6-4	13	TRBJ2-3	CASSLTFTDTQYF
TRBV28	16	TRBJ1-5	CASSLRQGTFNQPQHF
TRBV15	16	TRBJ2-3	CATKSGVSGSTDTQYF
TRBV5-6	16	TRBJ2-3	CASSFRLAGVTDTQYF
TRBV5-4	18	TRBJ2-2	CASSLVVSGYPNTGELFF
TRBV28	14	TRBJ2-2	CASRSAGASGELFF
TRBV7-9	14	TRBJ1-3	CASSLANLGNTIYF
TRBV9	15	TRBJ2-1	CASSVVGQGTDEQFF
TRBV21-1	14	TRBJ1-1	CASSKGAADTEAFF
TRBV29-1	13	TRBJ2-7	CSVSRDSSYEQYF
TRBV5-1	14	TRBJ2-1	CASSSGRTNNEQFF
TRBV19	15	TRBJ1-6	CASSTRTGEFSPLHF